This passage covers 7 T cell receptor beta chains from one sample sequenced in a study of blood T cell repertoires in COVID-19. Data came from immunoSEQ multiplex PCR; TCRdb stores just in-frame clones and leaves some out. Of fewer than 180,000 clones in the sample, roughly 84% were seen once. Input material: peripheral blood. Every receptor here comes from a man aged 65 to 79 with acute or convalescent COVID-19.

A single count supports this clone. The rearrangement links TRBV3-1 (or the pseudogene TRBV3-2) to TRBJ1-3, with TRBD1 matching over 9 bases. The CDR3 loop spans 14 amino acids. V gave up 6 bases and J gave up 4 bases; unmatched junction bases: 4. Germline CDR1 is LGHDT and CDR2 is YNNKEL (reference sequence). CDR3 coding DNA: TGTGCCAGCAGGGACAGGGGTTGGGGAAACACCATATATTTT. Protein sequence: CASRDRGWGNTIYF.

This chain uses TRBV19 with TRBJ2-1; 8 bases align to TRBD1. This CDR3 spans 15 amino acids. CDR1 and CDR2 (germline): LNHDA, SQIVND (reference sequence). With V trimmed by 6 bases and J by 4 bases, 8 bases remained unmatched. CDR3 DNA sequence: TGTGCCAGTAGCGCGGACAGGGACAAATACAATGAGCAGTTCTTC. It translates to CASSADRDKYNEQFF.

The chain links TRBV30 to TRBJ2-3; 7 bases are a match to TRBD1. The J segment lost 1 base and the V segment lost 5 bases, leaving 15 bases of the junction unmatched. The germline V gene encodes CDR1 GTSNPN and CDR2 SVGIG (reference sequence). The CDR3 contains 17 residues. The CDR3 DNA reads as TGTGCCTGGGGCCGTCGGACAGGTTCCGAGGGCACAGATACGCAGTATTTT. It codes for CAWGRRTGSEGTDTQYF.

The chain links TRBV6-4 to TRBJ2-1, with TRBD1 matching 7 bases. CDR3 size: 16 residues. Trimming cost V 0 bases and J 7 bases; bases outside gene matches: 9. The germline gives CDR1 MRHNA, CDR2 SNTAGT. CDR3 coding DNA: TGTGCCAGCAGTGACTCGGCCCGATCCAGGGGGAATGAGCAGTTCTTC. It encodes CASSDSARSRGNEQFF.

This clone was recorded only once. The CDR3: CASSLDLGEKLFF. The DNA of the CDR3 is TGTGCCAGCAGTTTAGATCTGGGCGAAAAACTGTTTTTT. The V gene is TRBV12-3 or TRBV12-4, the J gene TRBJ1-4; D not resolved. The V end was cut by 1 base, the J end by 8 bases, with 8 bases between. The CDR3 has 13 amino acids.

This clone came up once. The rearrangement uses TRBV28 and TRBJ2-2; 10 positions agree with TRBD1. The CDR3 length is 16 residues. Germline V gene data show CDR1 as MDHEN and CDR2 as SYDVKM. V shed 4 bases, J shed 5 bases, and the junction held 7 bases outside the gene matches. In DNA, the CDR3 is TGTGCCAGCAGTTCACCGGGACAGGGGTTGACCGGGGAGCTGTTTTTT. Translation gives CASSSPGQGLTGELFF.

V is TRBV19 and J is TRBJ2-7; 7 bases agree with TRBD2. V lost 5 bases, J lost 2 bases, and 9 bases stayed unmatched. CDR1 LNHDA and CDR2 SQIVND come from the germline V gene (reference sequence). This CDR3 has 15 residues. The CDR3 DNA reads as TGTGCCAGTAGTGCTGACAGCCGGGAGGCCTACGAGCAGTACTTC. It is translated as CASSADSREAYEQYF.